The clone carrying this T cell receptor (beta chain) has a count of ten or more. The data are from a study of identical twins. The germline gives CDR1 SGHRS, CDR2 YFSETQ. V lost 4 bases, J lost 3 bases, and 9 bases stayed unmatched. The CDR3 consists of 16 residues. In TCRdb, the 5' RACE reads were re-called with MiXCR into one record per CDR3 protein. The sample has fewer than 250,000 distinct CDR3 sequences, roughly 10% seen once; the top ten hold over 4.5%. This sequence was found in a woman aged 18-30 years in good health. Sequencing was done on a sample of memory (CD45RO+) T cells sorted from blood. The chain couples TRBV5-1 to TRBJ2-1; 8 bases are a match to TRBD2. The CDR3 loop reads CASSPTGGAGYNEQFF. CDR3 in DNA: TGCGCCAGCAGCCCCACGGGGGGGGCAGGCTACAATGAGCAGTTCTTC.